Listed here are 3 T cell receptor beta chains from one sample, sequenced in a study of long-term antiretroviral therapy in people with HIV. The run of the v3.0 immunoSEQ assay was at survey level. Assay used: immunoSEQ multiplex PCR; TCRdb lists only in-frame clones, some missing. Altogether some 27,000 clones are present, 84% being singletons, with the ten largest covering 6.2%. Here the sequenced sample was unsorted PBMCs, taken 0.4 years after starting antiretroviral therapy. The receptors come from a man between 18 and 35 years old with HIV.

This clone was detected a few times. V and J are TRBV12-5 and TRBJ2-7; D is ambiguous. The CDR3 runs to 15 residues. Between the trimmed V and J ends, which lost 0 bases and 0 bases, there was a span of 9 bases. Looked up from germline, CDR1 is LGHNT and CDR2 is FRNRAP. CDR3 nucleotide sequence: TGTGCTAGTGGTTTGGTAGCCCGGGTCTCCTACGAGCAGTACTTC. Protein sequence: CASGLVARVSYEQYF.

This clone was observed a few times. The CDR3 spells CASSGTGGYEQYF. The CDR3 region has the DNA TGTGCCAGCAGCGGGACAGGCGGTTACGAGCAGTACTTC. This chain links TRBV2 with TRBJ2-7; 8 nucleotides align to TRBD1. The CDR3 length is 13 residues. The germline CDR1 and CDR2 sequences are SNHLY and FYNNEI. V was clipped by 6 bases and J by 4 bases; unmatched bases: 5.

This chain uses TRBV5-5 with TRBJ2-7; no clear D. V was pared by 2 bases and J by 5 bases, with 11 bases between. The germline V gene encodes CDR1 SGHKS and CDR2 YYEKEE (reference sequence). This CDR3 has 13 residues. The CDR3 DNA reads as TGTGCCAGCAGCTTTGATTCATTGGACGAGCAGTACTTC. Protein product: CASSFDSLDEQYF.